Below are 28 T cell receptor beta chains sequenced from a single sample in a study of T cells after yellow fever vaccination. TCRdb re-analysed the 5' RACE reads in MiXCR, keeping a single row per CDR3 protein. This sample has approximately 170,000 distinct CDR3 sequences, with 9.5% to 11% found just once. The input for sequencing was CD8+ T cells sorted from PBMCs, taken 15 days after the yellow fever booster vaccination. All receptors derive from a man aged 18-30 years who received the YFV17D yellow fever vaccine.

V and J are TRBV20-1 and TRBJ2-7; the match to TRBD1 covers 7 bases. CDR3 length: 13 residues. Looked up from germline, CDR1 is DFQATT and CDR2 is SNEGSKA (reference sequence). V shed 0 bases and J 1 base; nucleotides not matched to a gene: 0. The CDR3 DNA reads as TGCAGTGCTAGAGAGACAGGGTCCTACGAGCAGTACTTC. Its protein is CSARETGSYEQYF.

This chain joins TRBV6-1 and TRBJ2-7, with a tentative D call TRBD1 (5 bases). CDR3 size: 13 residues. V lost 3 bases and J 6 bases, leaving 12 bases between the germline ends. Germline CDR1 MNHNS, CDR2 SASEGT. The CDR3 DNA follows: TGTGCCAGCAGTGAGTCGACAGCCATCGAGCAGTACTTC. Its translation: CASSESTAIEQYF.

This rearrangement joins TRBV7-2 to TRBJ2-4; a weak D match, TRBD1 (6 bases). Germline lookup yields CDR1 SGHTA and CDR2 FQGNSA. CDR3 length: 17 amino acids. V shed 2 bases and J shed 0 bases, with 14 bases lying between them. In nucleotides, the CDR3 is TGTGCCAGCAGCTTAAGAGGGTGGACAGTAGCCAAAAACATTCAGTACTTC. It encodes CASSLRGWTVAKNIQYF.

This clonotype showed up many times. V gene TRBV4-3 combines with J gene TRBJ2-7; either TRBD1 or TRBD2 may supply D (5 bases each). V was shortened by 3 bases and J by 2 bases, with 11 bases between the two germline ends. Germline V gives CDR1 LGHNA, CDR2 YSLEER. The CDR3 is 14 amino acids. The CDR3: CASSQGVATYEQYF. The CDR3 DNA is TGCGCCAGCAGCCAGGGGGTTGCCACCTACGAGCAGTACTTC.

This clonotype was counted many times. The V and J genes are TRBV29-1 and TRBJ2-3; 9 bases are a match to TRBD2. The CDR3 covers 19 residues. In germline, CDR1 is SQVTM, CDR2 ANQGSEA. The ends lost 1 base at V and 1 base at J; junction bases unmatched: 15. The CDR3 loop reads CSVEARPSGAGGRTDTQYF. In DNA form, the CDR3 reads TGCAGCGTTGAAGCCAGACCGTCTGGCGCGGGGGGGCGCACAGATACGCAGTATTTT.

This sequence joins TRBV7-3 and TRBJ1-4; 10 nucleotides match TRBD1. This CDR3 comprises 18 residues. V lost 3 bases and J lost 7; bases outside the gene matches: 14. The germline V gene has CDR1 SGHTA and CDR2 FQGTGA. The CDR3 loop is CASSFGGTGVPPGEKLFF. CDR3 nucleotide sequence: TGTGCCAGCAGCTTTGGCGGGACAGGGGTTCCGCCTGGTGAAAAACTGTTTTTT.

The chain couples TRBV6-2 or TRBV6-3 to TRBJ1-5; D uncertain. Between the trimmed V and J ends, which lost 2 bases and 4 bases, there was a span of 6 bases. Looked up from germline, CDR1 is MNHEY and CDR2 is SVGEGT. The CDR3 loop spans 13 amino acids. This chain's CDR3 is CASSYNGNQPQHF. The DNA for the CDR3 is TGTGCCAGCAGTTACAACGGGAATCAGCCCCAGCATTTT.

The genes are TRBV10-2 and TRBJ2-7; D is unclear. CDR1 and CDR2 from the germline V gene are WSHSY and SAAADI. The V and J ends lost 8 bases and 5 bases respectively, with 16 bases between them. This CDR3 has 13 amino acids. CDR3 protein: CASWITYENEQYF. The CDR3 DNA reads TGCGCCAGCTGGATCACCTACGAAAACGAGCAGTACTTC.

The J gene is TRBJ2-7, the V gene TRBV28; D is unresolved. V was pared by 4 bases and J by 6 bases, with 16 bases between. CDR3 size: 14 residues. Germline lookup yields CDR1 MDHEN and CDR2 SYDVKM. This CDR3 is CASSSAGYGREQYF. The CDR3 DNA sequence: TGTGCCAGCAGTTCGGCAGGCTATGGACGCGAGCAGTACTTC.

V gene TRBV6-2 or TRBV6-3 combines with J gene TRBJ2-2; D unresolved. Germline CDR1 is MNHEY and CDR2 is SVGEGT. There are 13 residues in the CDR3. Trimming removed 0 bases at V and 7 bases at J, with 6 bases between. The CDR3 nucleotides read TGTGCCAGCAGTTACTCGACCGTCGGGGAGCTGTTTTTT. This sequence encodes CASSYSTVGELFF.

This clonotype was seen more than once but under ten times. V usage is TRBV27 and J usage is TRBJ2-2, with 9 bases matching TRBD2. The CDR3 loop spans 18 amino acids. V gave up 0 bases and J gave up 3 bases; unmatched junction bases: 8. Germline CDR1 and CDR2: MNHEY and SMNVEV (reference sequence). CDR3 in amino acids: CASSLSQAGGLYTGELFF. CDR3 nucleotides: TGTGCCAGCAGTTTATCGCAAGCGGGGGGTTTGTACACCGGGGAGCTGTTTTTT.

As for this clonotype: A much larger clonotype is one base distant, so this may be a read error. This chain connects TRBV27 to TRBJ1-5, with D possibly matching TRBD1 (5 bases). Germline values: CDR1 MNHEY, CDR2 SMNVEV (reference sequence). The V end was cut by 6 bases, the J end by 9 bases, with 24 bases between. The CDR3 is 16 amino acids. The CDR3 spells CASRPHGRDFGLPQHF. Here the CDR3 DNA reads TGTGCCAGCAGACCGCACGGAAGGGACTTTGGACTGCCCCAGCATTTT.

The sample holds a few counts of this clonotype. The V and J genes are TRBV7-9 and TRBJ1-2; 7 bases align to TRBD1. The CDR3 extends over 18 amino acids. From germline, CDR1 is SEHNR and CDR2 FQNEAQ (reference sequence). The J segment lost 2 bases and the V segment lost 2 bases, leaving 14 bases of the junction unmatched. In DNA, the CDR3 is TGTGCCAGCAGCTTATTGGGTGACCTGCAGGGGGGCAACTATGGCTACACCTTC. It codes for CASSLLGDLQGGNYGYTF.

V gene TRBV29-1 combines with J gene TRBJ2-1, with 7 bases fitting TRBD1. Germline CDR1 and CDR2: SQVTM and ANQGSEA. The length of the CDR3 is 13 residues. V gave up 3 bases and J gave up 6 bases; unmatched junction bases: 5. This chain's CDR3 is CSVEGTALNEQFF. CDR3 in DNA: TGCAGCGTTGAGGGGACAGCCCTCAATGAGCAGTTCTTC.

This clonotype turned up a few times. The chain has TRBV12-5 and TRBJ2-1; TRBD1 agrees at 9 bases. The trim removed 7 bases at V and 0 bases at J, leaving 10 bases unmatched. The germline V gene encodes CDR1 LGHNT and CDR2 FRNRAP. This CDR3 comprises 17 residues. The CDR3 reads CASAPGDRVSSYNEQFF. The CDR3 DNA follows: TGTGCTAGTGCCCCTGGGGACAGGGTGAGCTCCTACAATGAGCAGTTCTTC.

The CDR3 sequence is CASRLERLNYGYTF. The DNA for the CDR3 is TGCGCCAGCAGGCTAGAGCGCCTTAACTATGGCTACACCTTC. The genes are TRBV5-1 and TRBJ1-2; the D is unclear. Germline CDR1 reads SGHRS; CDR2 reads YFSETQ. There are 14 residues in the CDR3. The germline V and J ends were trimmed by 5 bases and 1 base, with 12 bases remaining between them.

This clonotype occurred many times. This chain uses TRBV28 with TRBJ2-7, with TRBD1 as a possible D gene (6 bases). Germline V CDR1 and CDR2: MDHEN, SYDVKM. V was clipped by 5 bases and J by 6 bases, with 14 bases between them. This CDR3 comprises 13 residues. As DNA, the CDR3 is TGTGCCAGCAGTCCAATCGGGACACCCGAGCAGTACGTC. It encodes CASSPIGTPEQYV.

This clonotype was detected ten times or more. The chain recombines TRBV5-4 with TRBJ2-3, with D unclear. This CDR3 region has 15 residues. From germline, CDR1 is SGHNT and CDR2 YYREEE (reference sequence). Trimming stripped 0 bases from V and 0 bases from J, with 8 bases between. CDR3 in DNA: TGTGCCAGCAGCTTGGCCAGCGCTAGCACAGATACGCAGTATTTT. Protein sequence: CASSLASASTDTQYF.

V usage is TRBV4-3 and J usage is TRBJ1-6; D unresolved. The CDR3 has 17 amino acids. V was clipped by 0 bases and J by 7 bases, with 16 bases between them. Per the germline V gene, CDR1 is LGHNA and CDR2 is YSLEER. This CDR3 reads CASSQDRGGSVNSPLHF. The CDR3 coding sequence is TGCGCCAGCAGCCAAGATCGGGGTGGGTCTGTGAATTCACCCCTCCACTTT.

This clonotype has only a few counts. This chain connects TRBV12-3 or TRBV12-4 to TRBJ1-2; TRBD1 might be the D (6 bases). The CDR3 spans 14 residues. Deletions cut 7 bases from V and 8 bases from J, with 20 bases between. CDR3 loop: CASTQTVGALGYTF. The CDR3 coding sequence is TGTGCCAGCACCCAAACGGTGGGGGCCCTCGGCTACACCTTC.

This chain joins TRBV7-3 and TRBJ2-1; 10 nucleotides match TRBD2. This CDR3 has 16 residues. Germline loops: CDR1 SGHTA, CDR2 FQGTGA. Unmatched junction bases numbered 4, after V lost 5 bases and J lost 0 bases. Written as DNA, the CDR3 is TGTGCCAGCAGCCCGAGCGGGGGGGTCTCCTACAATGAGCAGTTCTTC. Translation gives CASSPSGGVSYNEQFF.

This clonotype was picked up a small number of times. The V gene is TRBV4-3, the J gene TRBJ2-2; D is ambiguous. The CDR3 spans 11 residues. Germline CDR1 reads LGHNA; CDR2 reads YSLEER. The ends were cut back, 8 bases at V and 7 bases at J, with 8 bases in the middle. CDR3 in DNA: TGCGCCAGCGGGGTGGGCGGGGAGCTGTTTTTT. Translated, it gives CASGVGGELFF.

This clonotype was counted only a few times. This sequence joins TRBV10-3 and TRBJ2-5; D not certain. CDR3 length: 13 residues. CDR1 ENHRY and CDR2 SYGVKD come from the germline V gene. Trimming cost V 3 bases and J 1 base, with 6 bases left between them. CDR3 coding DNA: TGTGCCATCAGTGATACTATCCAAGAGACCCAGTACTTC. Amino acid sequence: CAISDTIQETQYF.

The chain employs TRBV7-2 and TRBJ2-1, with 13 bases matching TRBD2. Per the germline V gene, CDR1 is SGHTA and CDR2 is FQGNSA. There are 18 residues in the CDR3. The junction had 9 bases not matched to a gene; V was cut back by 5 bases and J by 2 bases. CDR3: CASSKGLAGFGTYNEQFF. The CDR3 DNA follows: TGTGCCAGCAGCAAGGGACTAGCGGGGTTCGGGACCTACAATGAGCAGTTCTTC.

This clonotype has only a few counts. This sequence joins TRBV9 and TRBJ2-7, with 8 nucleotides matching TRBD2. Trimming at V came to 0 bases and at J to 1 base, leaving 9 bases not matched to a gene. The CDR3 extends over 17 amino acids. Germline V gives CDR1 SGDLS, CDR2 YYNGEE. The CDR3 DNA reads as TGTGCCAGCAGCGTAGGTTTTGAGCGGGGGTCTTCCTACGAGCAGTACTTC. Amino acid sequence: CASSVGFERGSSYEQYF.

The chain has TRBV25-1 and TRBJ1-2, with D hard to call. Germline V CDR1 and CDR2: MGHDK, SYGVNS. There are 16 residues in the CDR3. V was trimmed by 4 bases and J by 4 bases, leaving 19 bases between them. CDR3 bases: TGTGCCAGCAGTGGCGGCTTGGCAACTAGGCCCTATGGCTACACCTTC. This translates into CASSGGLATRPYGYTF.

This clonotype was picked up a small number of times. The CDR3 bases are TGTGCCAGCAAGACACAGGGATCCCGGTCCTACAATGAGCAGTTCTTC. Its translation: CASKTQGSRSYNEQFF. V usage is TRBV7-9 and J usage is TRBJ2-1, with a tentative D call TRBD1 (6 bases). The CDR3 is 16 residues long. Germline-derived CDR1 and CDR2 are SEHNR and FQNEAQ (reference sequence). V gave up 7 bases and J gave up 1 base, with 17 bases separating them.

The CDR3 here is CATSDWETQYF. The CDR3 nucleotides read TGTGCCACCAGTGATTGGGAGACCCAGTACTTC. The J gene is TRBJ2-5, the V gene TRBV24-1; no reliable D call. Trimming took off 2 bases at V and 5 bases at J, with 2 bases between the two ends. This CDR3 spans 11 amino acids. In germline, CDR1 is KGHDR, CDR2 SFDVKD.